This TCR beta chain was sequenced for a study of CD8+ T cells in alopecia areata. The CDR3 contains 15 residues. V lost 1 base to trimming and J lost 1 base, with 11 bases between them. Germline CDR1 is SGHNT and CDR2 is YYREEE (reference sequence). A word on this clone: The antigen remains unidentified.

Notes on the study in general: For lesional scalp, especially alopecia totalis/universalis, clonality was higher than in normal scalp.

It was cDNA, reverse transcribed from extracted RNA, that served as the sequencing template. TCRdb's table, derived via immunoSEQ multiplex PCR, lists solely in-frame clones and lacks some. Of roughly 190,000 clones in the sample, more than 55% were seen once. Treatment in this sample: oral pan-JAK inhibitor, 5-10 mg twice daily. The chain is built from TRBV5-4 and TRBJ2-5; D tentatively reads TRBD1 or TRBD2 (5 bases each). Source: CD4+ T cells sorted from blood, taken at week 4, from a patient treated with tofacitinib. The receptor comes from a human donor with alopecia areata. The CDR3 DNA reads as TGTGCCAGCAGCTTGAGCTGGGGGACCCAAGAGACCCAGTACTTC. This sequence encodes CASSLSWGTQETQYF.